The next 26 T cell receptor beta chains were all read from a single sample in a study of tissue T cells after allogeneic stem cell transplantation. Method: immunoSEQ multiplex PCR; TCRdb's copy keeps in-frame clones and lacks some. The sample includes roughly 20,000 clones, roughly three quarters of them seen just once. The material sequenced was blood. Source of these receptors: a female BALB/c mouse in good health. The MHC haplotype recorded for the strain is H2-d.

This clone was seen a few times. Mouse germline and gene names are used. The missing CDR3 end, 1 residue past where the read stops, is filled in from the germline J gene. The chain recombines TRBV19 with TRBJ2-7, with TRBD2 as a possible D gene (5 bases). The V and J ends lost 0 bases and 7 bases respectively, with 8 bases between them. The CDR3 sequence is 12 residues long. Germline V gene lookup returns CDR1 FNHDT and CDR2 SITEND (reference sequence). The CDR3 here is CASSIVGREQYF. The sequenced CDR3 bases are TGTGCCAGCAGTATAGTGGGGAGGGAACAGTAC. Full variable domain (remainder filled in from reference TRBV19 and TRBJ2-7): GGIITQTPKFLIGQEGQKLTLKCQQNFNHDTMYWYRQDSGKGLRLIYYSITENDLQKGDLSEGYDASREKKSSFSLTVTSAQKNEMAVFLCASSIVGREQYFGPGTRLTVL.

Comments on this clone: The genes and germline here are from mouse. The CDR3 goes on 1 residue after the read ends, and that part is filled in from the germline J gene. The chain has TRBV2 and TRBJ2-1; 9 positions agree with TRBD1. The CDR3 loop spans 14 amino acids. With 1 base clipped from V and 6 bases from J, the junction kept 1 base outside the gene matches. Germline V lookup: CDR1 LGHNA, CDR2 YSYQKL. This CDR3 is CASSQGDRVAEQFF. The covered CDR3 bases are TGTGCCAGCAGCCAAGGGGACAGGGTTGCTGAGCAGTTC.

In the case of this clone: Gene names are mouse gene names. Read coverage stops 1 residue before the CDR3 terminus; the germline J gene supplies the remainder. The J gene is TRBJ2-5, the V gene TRBV17, with a weak D call TRBD2 (6 bases). Trimming stripped 1 base from V and 0 bases from J, with 11 bases between. Germline CDR1 and CDR2: MNHDT and YYDKIL. This CDR3 has 16 amino acids. The CDR3 protein is CASSRGWGKNQDTQYF. The CDR3 DNA, read in part, is TGTGCTAGCAGTAGAGGGTGGGGGAAGAACCAAGACACCCAGTAC.

This clone was found a few times. The gene names here belong to mouse. The DNA ends 1 residue before the CDR3 does, and the rest of the CDR3 is filled in from the germline J gene. The chain employs TRBV1 and TRBJ1-2, with a weak D call TRBD1 (6 bases). The germline V gene has CDR1 NSQYPW and CDR2 LRSPGD (reference sequence). The CDR3 sequence is 13 residues long. Trimming left V 2 bases short and J 2 bases short, with 6 bases between. CDR3 DNA, as far as it was read: TGCACCTGCAGTGCACAGGGGAACTCCGACTACACC. Protein: CTCSAQGNSDYT. The CDR3 as a whole reads CTCSAQGNSDYTF.

Concerning this clone: Mouse germline and gene names are used. The CDR3 is cut off 1 residue early in the read; its end comes from the germline J gene. The chain is built from TRBV19 and TRBJ1-1; perhaps TRBD1 as D (5 bases). CDR1 and CDR2 from the germline V gene are FNHDT and SITEND (reference sequence). This CDR3 is 14 amino acids long. Trimming took off 4 bases at V and 0 bases at J, with 10 bases between the two ends. The covered CDR3 bases are TGTGCCAGCAGTTCAGGGAGGGCAAACACAGAAGTCTTC. This sequence encodes CASSSGRANTEVF. The whole CDR3 region reads CASSSGRANTEVFF.

Worth noting for this clone: Mouse gene names apply. The DNA ends 1 residue before the CDR3 does, and the rest of the CDR3 is filled in from the germline J gene. The V call is TRBV3, the J call TRBJ2-5; TRBD1 aligns across 7 bases. CDR1 SNHLY and CDR2 FYNGKV come from the germline V gene (reference sequence). There are 15 residues in the CDR3. With 4 bases clipped from V and 0 bases from J, the junction kept 4 bases outside the gene matches. The CDR3 sequence: CASSSTGINQDTQYF. CDR3 DNA (partial): TGTGCCAGCAGCTCGACAGGGATTAACCAAGACACCCAGTAC.

Comment on this clone: Genes here carry mouse names. The observed sequence ends 1 residue before the CDR3 terminus, with the missing tail filled in from the germline J gene. The V call is TRBV19, the J call TRBJ2-4; the D is unclear. This CDR3 region has 12 residues. Germline values: CDR1 FNHDT, CDR2 SITEND (reference sequence). V was clipped by 4 bases and J by 1 base, with 4 bases between them. Partial CDR3 DNA: TGTGCCAGCAGTCTCGGTCAAAACACCTTGTAC. Translated: CASSLGQNTLY. The entire CDR3 reads CASSLGQNTLYF.

For this clone: Gene names denote mouse genes. The read terminates 1 residue before the CDR3 end, so the remaining end is supplied by the germline J gene. The chain couples TRBV13-3 to TRBJ2-5, with D perhaps TRBD1 (5 bases). The V gene lost 2 bases and the J gene lost 6 bases, with 10 bases spanning the gap. Looked up from germline, CDR1 is NNHDY and CDR2 is SYVADS. This CDR3 comprises 13 residues. CDR3 sequence reads: CASSDREGDTQYF. The CDR3 bases that were read are TGTGCCAGCAGTGACAGGGAGGGGGACACCCAGTAC.

A remark on this clone: Gene labels here are mouse ones. The read is 1 residue too short to cover the CDR3 end, so that end is filled in from the germline J gene. The chain is built from TRBV17 and TRBJ1-4, with 7 bases identical to TRBD1. Germline CDR1 reads MNHDT; CDR2 reads YYDKIL. V gave up 0 bases and J gave up 3 bases; unmatched junction bases: 4. CDR3 size: 16 residues. The CDR3 region is CASSRDSGTANERLFF. The CDR3 bases that were read are TGTGCTAGCAGTAGAGATAGTGGGACAGCCAACGAAAGATTATTT.

About this clone: The listed genes are named as in mouse. CDR3 residues: CASGDAGGYNSPLYF. CDR3 bases read: TGTGCCAGCGGTGATGCAGGGGGCTATAATTCGCCCCTCTAC. The genes are TRBV13-2 and TRBJ1-6; TRBD1 matches at 7 bases. Read data end 1 residue before the CDR3 end; the end is taken from the germline J gene. TRBJ1-6 is noted as an ORF with a role that remains uncertain. Looked up from germline, CDR1 is NNHNN and CDR2 is SYGAGS (reference sequence). The CDR3 spans 15 residues. Trimming removed 0 bases from V and 3 bases from J; junction bases left unmatched: 0.

As for this clone: The genes are named according to mouse. Read data end 1 residue before the CDR3 end; the end is taken from the germline J gene. V gene TRBV19 combines with J gene TRBJ2-5; 8 bases are a match to TRBD1. The CDR3 length is 13 residues. Germline CDR1 FNHDT, CDR2 SITEND (reference sequence). Trimming removed 1 base from V and 6 bases from J; junction bases left unmatched: 1. The DNA read from the CDR3 is TGTGCCAGCAGTATACACAGGGGGGACACCCAGTAC. It translates to CASSIHRGDTQY. The CDR3 in full is CASSIHRGDTQYF.

Concerning this clone: Mouse gene names and germline throughout. The read ends 1 residue early relative to the CDR3; the germline J gene fills the gap. The genes are TRBV17 and TRBJ2-7, with D tentatively TRBD2 (6 bases). The CDR3 has 15 residues. Trimming removed 0 bases from V and 2 bases from J, with 11 bases in between. Looked up from germline, CDR1 is MNHDT and CDR2 is YYDKIL. The part of the CDR3 DNA that was read is TGTGCTAGCAGTAGAGATGGTGGGGGTGCCTATGAACAGTAC. Amino acid sequence: CASSRDGGGAYEQY. Given in full, the CDR3 is CASSRDGGGAYEQYF.

A note on this clone: Each gene name is a mouse one. Here the CDR3 reads CASSLGGAGTEVFF. The CDR3 DNA, read in part, is TGTGCCAGCAGCTTAGGGGGCGCAGGCACAGAAGTCTTC. The V call is TRBV4, the J call TRBJ1-1; 7 positions agree with TRBD1. Read data end 1 residue before the CDR3 end; the end is taken from the germline J gene. Germline assignment: CDR1 LGHDT and CDR2 YNNKQL (reference sequence). V was pared by 4 bases and J by 4 bases, with 6 bases of the junction left unmatched. The CDR3 runs to 14 residues.

In the case of this clone: Any gene name here is a mouse gene name. The missing CDR3 end, 1 residue past where the read stops, is filled in from the germline J gene. This chain uses TRBV1 with TRBJ1-4; 7 positions match TRBD1. The CDR3 totals 14 residues. The V gene end was trimmed by 4 bases and the J gene end by 3 bases; junction bases not matched to a gene: 2. Germline V gene lookup returns CDR1 NSQYPW and CDR2 LRSPGD (reference sequence). The CDR3 sequence: CTCSGQGPNERLFF. The DNA read from the CDR3 is TGCACCTGCAGTGGACAGGGTCCCAACGAAAGATTATTT. The variable domain in full, completed from reference TRBV1 and TRBJ1-4, reads VTLLEQNPRWRLVPRGQAVNLRCILKNSQYPWMSWYQQDLQKQLQWLFTLRSPGDKEVKSLPGADYLATRVTDTELRLQVANMSQGRTLYCTCSGQGPNERLFFGHGTKLSVL.

In regard to this clone: These gene names are mouse names. The DNA read from the CDR3 is TGTGCCTGGAGCCACGGGACAAAAAACACCTTGTAC. Translated, it gives CAWSHGTKNTLY. The entire CDR3 sequence reads CAWSHGTKNTLYF. The chain employs TRBV31 and TRBJ2-4, with TRBD1 as a possible D gene (6 bases). Read data end 1 residue before the CDR3 end; the end is taken from the germline J gene. The V gene lost 3 bases and the J gene lost 4 bases, with 11 bases spanning the gap. In germline, CDR1 is GKSSPN, CDR2 SITVG. The CDR3 length is 13 residues.

Points on this clone: Genes here carry mouse names. The read comes to an end 1 residue before the CDR3 does, leaving the germline J gene to fill in the end. The chain is built from TRBV4 and TRBJ2-7; TRBD1 aligns across 7 bases. The CDR3 runs 12 residues. J was trimmed by 3 bases and V by 5 bases; bases with no gene match: 1. The germline V gene encodes CDR1 LGHDT and CDR2 YNNKQL (reference sequence). The DNA read from the CDR3 is TGTGCCAGCAGCCCAGGGGGCTATGAACAGTAC. Translation: CASSPGGYEQY. Given in full, the CDR3 is CASSPGGYEQYF.

A word on this clone: Genes here carry mouse names. The missing CDR3 end, 1 residue past where the read stops, is filled in from the germline J gene. The chain has TRBV3 and TRBJ2-5, with 8 bases aligning to TRBD1. The CDR3 is 13 residues long. The germline V gene has CDR1 SNHLY and CDR2 FYNGKV (reference sequence). With 7 bases clipped from V and 2 bases from J, the junction kept 2 bases outside the gene matches. CDR3 protein: CASTGTGQDTQYF. The covered CDR3 bases are TGTGCCAGCACCGGGACAGGCCAAGACACCCAGTAC.

This clone was observed a few times. Gene names are mouse gene names. The sequenced fragment ends 1 residue before the CDR3 boundary, so the rest is inferred from the germline J gene. The chain has TRBV13-2 and TRBJ2-7, with a possible D match to TRBD1 (5 bases). Germline V gives CDR1 NNHNN, CDR2 SYGAGS (reference sequence). CDR3 length: 15 amino acids. V lost 0 bases, J lost 0 bases, and 10 bases lay in between. The covered CDR3 bases are TGTGCCAGCGGTGATGTTGGACAAAGCTCCTATGAACAGTAC. Amino acids: CASGDVGQSSYEQY. The CDR3 reads in full as CASGDVGQSSYEQYF.

A note on this clone: Genes and germline are mouse. Read coverage stops 1 residue before the CDR3 terminus; the germline J gene supplies the remainder. The gene calls are TRBV19 and TRBJ2-7; tentatively, D is TRBD1 (6 bases). V was cut by 2 bases and J by 0 bases, with 9 bases left in between. Germline assignment: CDR1 FNHDT and CDR2 SITEND (reference sequence). The CDR3 is 14 amino acids. CDR3 DNA, as far as it was read: TGTGCCAGCAGTATGGGACAACTCTCCTATGAACAGTAC. Encoded protein: CASSMGQLSYEQY. The full CDR3 reads CASSMGQLSYEQYF.

About this clone: The gene names given are mouse names. The CDR3 reads CASRAGTVNERLFF. Incomplete CDR3 DNA: TGTGCCAGCAGGGCCGGGACGGTCAACGAAAGATTATTT. The V call is TRBV13-1, the J call TRBJ1-4; a possible D gene is TRBD1 (5 bases). The missing CDR3 end, 1 residue past where the read stops, is filled in from the germline J gene. Trimming removed 5 bases from V and 4 bases from J, with 12 bases in between. CDR3 length equals 14 residues. CDR1 and CDR2 from the germline V gene are NSHNY and SYGAGN. Drawing the rest from reference TRBV13-1 and TRBJ1-4, the complete variable domain is EAAVTQSPRNKVTVTGGNVTLSCRQTNSHNYMYWYRQDTGHGLRLIHYSYGAGNLRIGDVPDGYKATRTTQEDFFLLLELASPSQTSLYFCASRAGTVNERLFFGHGTKLSVL.

Comment on this clone: Mouse gene names apply. Sequencing ends 1 residue short of the CDR3 end; the germline J gene provides the rest. This rearrangement joins TRBV3 to TRBJ2-5; 13 bases line up with TRBD2. V lost 4 bases to trimming and J lost 2 bases; unmatched junction nucleotides: 3. The length of the CDR3 is 16 residues. Germline CDR1 and CDR2: SNHLY and FYNGKV (reference sequence). CDR3 DNA (partial): TGTGCCAGCAGCTCGGACTGGGGGGGCTTCCAAGACACCCAGTAC. Protein: CASSSDWGGFQDTQY. The full CDR3 protein is CASSSDWGGFQDTQYF.

About this clone itself: Gene names follow the mouse nomenclature. The read ends 1 residue early relative to the CDR3; the germline J gene fills the gap. J is TRBJ1-1 and V is TRBV13-1; no clear D gene. The CDR3 has 15 residues. The germline V gene has CDR1 NSHNY and CDR2 SYGAGN. V gave up 3 bases and J gave up 1 base, with 13 bases separating them. The CDR3 sequence is CASSVKGGKNTEVFF. Partial CDR3 DNA: TGTGCCAGCAGTGTCAAGGGCGGAAAAAACACAGAAGTCTTC.

Worth noting for this clone: Gene and germline names: mouse. The sequenced fragment ends 1 residue before the CDR3 boundary, so the rest is inferred from the germline J gene. V usage is TRBV13-2 and J usage is TRBJ1-1; D perhaps matches TRBD1 (6 bases). Trimming took off 2 bases at V and 4 bases at J, with 12 bases between the two ends. Germline CDR1 and CDR2: NNHNN and SYGAGS (reference sequence). The CDR3 runs 14 residues. The CDR3 DNA, read in part, is TGTGCCAGCGGTGACAGGGGAGAGGGCACAGAAGTCTTC. Translated: CASGDRGEGTEVF. The entire CDR3 sequence reads CASGDRGEGTEVFF.

A word on this clone: The listed genes are named as in mouse. The read terminates 1 residue before the CDR3 end, so the remaining end is supplied by the germline J gene. The chain uses TRBV4 and TRBJ1-5; perhaps TRBD1 as D (6 bases). The V gene's germline CDR1 is LGHDT and CDR2 YNNKQL (reference sequence). V was clipped by 5 bases and J by 6 bases, with 8 bases between them. CDR3 size: 12 residues. The CDR3 here is CASSKQGQAPLF. CDR3 bases read: TGTGCCAGCAGCAAACAGGGCCAGGCTCCGCTT.

Regarding this clone: Germline and genes here are mouse. The read terminates 1 residue ahead of where the CDR3 ends, so the germline J gene completes it. The rearrangement joins TRBV13-2 to TRBJ1-6; D is ambiguous. TRBJ1-6 is known as an ORF, though its function is uncertain. This CDR3 is 13 amino acids long. Germline V CDR1 and CDR2: NNHNN, SYGAGS (reference sequence). The germline V and J ends were trimmed by 1 base and 4 bases, with 3 bases remaining between them. CDR3 bases read: TGTGCCAGCGGTGATCTTTATAATTCGCCCCTCTAC. It specifies CASGDLYNSPLY. The full CDR3 is CASGDLYNSPLYF.

As concerns this clone: The genes are named according to mouse. The CDR3 protein is CASSGWGGYAEQFF. The sequenced part of the CDR3 DNA is TGTGCCAGCAGTGGCTGGGGGGGCTATGCTGAGCAGTTC. The chain is built from TRBV19 and TRBJ2-1; 9 nucleotides agree with TRBD2. The read ends 1 residue shy of where the CDR3 ends; the end is completed using the germline J gene. Unmatched junction bases numbered 2, after V lost 4 bases and J lost 3 bases. Germline CDR1 FNHDT, CDR2 SITEND (reference sequence). CDR3 length: 14 residues.